Presented here are 2 T cell receptor beta chains from one specimen sequenced in a study of T cell changes during pregnancy in multiple sclerosis. TCRdb's copy holds only in-frame clones and misses some; the assay was immunoSEQ multiplex PCR. The table has 75,000 to 95,000 clones, 85% to 95% seen once; the top ten hold about 2%. Sequences were derived from peripheral blood, sampled after pregnancy. Source of these receptors: a female donor with multiple sclerosis, enrolled in a pregnancy study.

V gene TRBV7-2 combines with J gene TRBJ2-1, with 8 bases lining up with TRBD2. This CDR3 is built from 15 residues. The germline V gene encodes CDR1 SGHTA and CDR2 FQGNSA. After removal of 5 bases from V and 3 bases from J, the junction contained 6 bases not matched to a gene. CDR3 sequence reads: CASSRPGTSYNEQFF. The CDR3 nucleotides read TGTGCCAGCAGCCGTCCCGGGACTAGCTACAATGAGCAGTTCTTC.

This chain uses TRBV18 with TRBJ1-1; 7 bases are a match to TRBD1. Germline trimming cut 4 bases from V and 1 base from J; bases unmatched to any gene: 0. The germline CDR1 and CDR2 sequences are KGHSH and LQKENI. This CDR3 is built from 13 residues. The CDR3 spells CASSQGANTEAFF. The CDR3 nucleotides read TGTGCCAGCTCACAGGGGGCGAACACTGAAGCTTTCTTT.